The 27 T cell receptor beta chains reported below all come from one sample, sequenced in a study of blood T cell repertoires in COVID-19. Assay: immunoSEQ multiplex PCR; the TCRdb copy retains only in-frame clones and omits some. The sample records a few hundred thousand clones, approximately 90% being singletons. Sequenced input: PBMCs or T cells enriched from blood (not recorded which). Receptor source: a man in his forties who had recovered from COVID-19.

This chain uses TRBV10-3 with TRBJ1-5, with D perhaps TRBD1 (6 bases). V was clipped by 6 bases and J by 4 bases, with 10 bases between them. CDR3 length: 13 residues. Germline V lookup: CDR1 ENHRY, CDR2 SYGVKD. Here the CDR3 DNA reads TGTGCCATCAGGGCAGGGGTTAATCAGCCCCAGCATTTT. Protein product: CAIRAGVNQPQHF.

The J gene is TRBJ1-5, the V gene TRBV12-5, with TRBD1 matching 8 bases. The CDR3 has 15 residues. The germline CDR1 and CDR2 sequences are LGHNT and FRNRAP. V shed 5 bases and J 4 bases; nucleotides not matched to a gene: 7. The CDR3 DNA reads TGTGCTAGTGGTAGAACTGACAGGGGTAATCAGCCCCAGCATTTT. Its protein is CASGRTDRGNQPQHF.

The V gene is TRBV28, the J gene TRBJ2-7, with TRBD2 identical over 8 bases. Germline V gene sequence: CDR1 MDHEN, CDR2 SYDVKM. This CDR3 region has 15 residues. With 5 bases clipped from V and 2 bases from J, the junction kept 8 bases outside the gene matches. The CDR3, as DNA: TGTGCCAGCAGTCCAACGTGGACTAGCACCTACGAGCAGTACTTC. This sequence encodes CASSPTWTSTYEQYF.

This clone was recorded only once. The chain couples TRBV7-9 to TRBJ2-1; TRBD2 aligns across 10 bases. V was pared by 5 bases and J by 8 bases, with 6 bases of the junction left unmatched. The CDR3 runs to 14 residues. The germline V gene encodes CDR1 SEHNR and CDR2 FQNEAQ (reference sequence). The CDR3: CASSPASGSYEQFF. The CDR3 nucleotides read TGTGCCAGCAGCCCAGCTAGCGGGAGCTATGAGCAGTTCTTC.

The CDR3 region is CASSYRDRGYETQYF. The CDR3 coding sequence is TGTGCCAGCAGTTACCGGGACAGGGGATACGAGACCCAGTACTTC. The chain employs TRBV9 and TRBJ2-5; 10 positions match TRBD1. Germline values: CDR1 SGDLS, CDR2 YYNGEE. Trimming cost V 5 bases and J 5 bases; bases outside gene matches: 9. The CDR3 covers 15 residues.

CDR3 coding DNA: TGTGCCAGCTCACCAAGCAGGGGTCAGCGTGGCACCGGGGAGCTGTTTTTT. This translates into CASSPSRGQRGTGELFF. J is TRBJ2-2 and V is TRBV18; tentative D call: TRBD1 (6 bases). The CDR3 is made up of 17 amino acids. Trimming took off 2 bases at V and 4 bases at J, with 17 bases between the two ends. CDR1 and CDR2 (germline): KGHSH, LQKENI.

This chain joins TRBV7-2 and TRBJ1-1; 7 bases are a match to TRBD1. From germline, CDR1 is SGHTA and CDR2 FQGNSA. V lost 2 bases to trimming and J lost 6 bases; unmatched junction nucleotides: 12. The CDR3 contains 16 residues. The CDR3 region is CASSLRQGGLLPEAFF. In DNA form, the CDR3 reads TGTGCCAGCAGCTTAAGGCAGGGGGGCTTATTGCCTGAAGCTTTCTTT. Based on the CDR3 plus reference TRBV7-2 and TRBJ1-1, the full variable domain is GAGVSQSPSNKVTEKGKDVELRCDPISGHTALYWYRQSLGQGLEFLIYFQGNSAPDKSGLPSDRFSAERTGGSVSTLTIQRTQQEDSAVYLCASSLRQGGLLPEAFFGQGTRLTVV.

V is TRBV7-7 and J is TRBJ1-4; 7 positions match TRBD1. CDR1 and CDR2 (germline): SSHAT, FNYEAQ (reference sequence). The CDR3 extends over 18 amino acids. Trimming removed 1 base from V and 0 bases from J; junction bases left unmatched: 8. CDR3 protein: CASSLGQGPRATNEKLFF. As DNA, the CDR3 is TGTGCCAGCAGCTTAGGACAGGGCCCCCGCGCAACTAATGAAAAACTGTTTTTT. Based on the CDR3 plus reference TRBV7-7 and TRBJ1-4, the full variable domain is GAGVSQSPRYKVTKRGQDVTLRCDPISSHATLYWYQQALGQGPEFLTYFNYEAQPDKSGLPSDRFSAERPEGSISTLTIQRTEQRDSAMYRCASSLGQGPRATNEKLFFGSGTQLSVL.

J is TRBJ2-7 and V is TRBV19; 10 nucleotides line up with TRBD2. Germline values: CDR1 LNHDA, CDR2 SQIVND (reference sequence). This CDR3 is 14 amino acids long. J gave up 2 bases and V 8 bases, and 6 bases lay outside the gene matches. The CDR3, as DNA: TGTGCCAGTGAAACTAGCGGGATTCCCTACGAGCAGTACTTC. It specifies CASETSGIPYEQYF. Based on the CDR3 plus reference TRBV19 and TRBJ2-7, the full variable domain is DGGITQSPKYLFRKEGQNVTLSCEQNLNHDAMYWYRQDPGQGLRLIYYSQIVNDFQKGDIAEGYSVSREKKESFPLTVTSAQKNPTAFYLCASETSGIPYEQYFGPGTRLTVT.

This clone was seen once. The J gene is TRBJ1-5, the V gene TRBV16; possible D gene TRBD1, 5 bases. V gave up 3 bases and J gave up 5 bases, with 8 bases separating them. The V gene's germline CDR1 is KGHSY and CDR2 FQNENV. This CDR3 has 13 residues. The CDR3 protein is CASSHGGDQPQHF. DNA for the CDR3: TGTGCCAGCAGCCATGGGGGGGATCAGCCCCAGCATTTT.

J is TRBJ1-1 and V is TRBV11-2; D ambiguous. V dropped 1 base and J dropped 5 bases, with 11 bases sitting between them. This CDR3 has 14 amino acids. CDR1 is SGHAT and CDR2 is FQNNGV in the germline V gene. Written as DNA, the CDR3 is TGTGCCAGCAGCTTAGGAGGGTTTGGGACTGAAGCTTTCTTT. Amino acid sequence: CASSLGGFGTEAFF.

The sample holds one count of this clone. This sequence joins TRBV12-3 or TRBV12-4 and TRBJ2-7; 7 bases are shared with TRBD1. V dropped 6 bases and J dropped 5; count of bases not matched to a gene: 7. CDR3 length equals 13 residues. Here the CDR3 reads CASRVTGTDEQYF. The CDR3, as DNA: TGTGCCAGCAGGGTTACCGGGACAGACGAGCAGTACTTC.

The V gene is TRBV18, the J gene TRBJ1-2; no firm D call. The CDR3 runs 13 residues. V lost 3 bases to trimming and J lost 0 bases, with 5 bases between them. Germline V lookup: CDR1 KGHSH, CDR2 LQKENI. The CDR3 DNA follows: TGTGCCAGCTCACCGACTGCTAACTATGGCTACACCTTC. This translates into CASSPTANYGYTF.

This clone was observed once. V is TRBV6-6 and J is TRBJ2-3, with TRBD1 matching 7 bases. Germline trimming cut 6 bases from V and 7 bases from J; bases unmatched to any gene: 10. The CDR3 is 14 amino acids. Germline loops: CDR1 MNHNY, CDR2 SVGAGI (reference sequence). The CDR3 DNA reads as TGTGCCAGCAGCCCCAGGACAGGAGTAAATACGCAGTATTTT. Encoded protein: CASSPRTGVNTQYF.

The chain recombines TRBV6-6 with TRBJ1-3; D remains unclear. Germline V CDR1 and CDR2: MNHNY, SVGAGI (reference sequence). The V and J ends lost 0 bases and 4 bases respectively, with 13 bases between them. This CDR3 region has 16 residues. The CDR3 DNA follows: TGTGCCAGCAGTTACTCGATGGGGAGTAACGGAAACACCATATATTTT. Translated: CASSYSMGSNGNTIYF.

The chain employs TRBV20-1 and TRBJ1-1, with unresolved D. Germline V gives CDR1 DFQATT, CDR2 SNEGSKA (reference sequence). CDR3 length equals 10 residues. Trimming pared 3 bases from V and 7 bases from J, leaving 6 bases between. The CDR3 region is CSASPYEAFF. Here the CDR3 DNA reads TGCAGTGCTAGTCCGTATGAAGCTTTCTTT.

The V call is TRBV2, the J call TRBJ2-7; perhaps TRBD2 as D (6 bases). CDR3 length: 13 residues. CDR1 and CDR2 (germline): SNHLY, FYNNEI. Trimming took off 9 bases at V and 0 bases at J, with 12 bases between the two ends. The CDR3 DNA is TGTGCCAGGGGTGGGGGACTCTCCTACGAGCAGTACTTC. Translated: CARGGGLSYEQYF.

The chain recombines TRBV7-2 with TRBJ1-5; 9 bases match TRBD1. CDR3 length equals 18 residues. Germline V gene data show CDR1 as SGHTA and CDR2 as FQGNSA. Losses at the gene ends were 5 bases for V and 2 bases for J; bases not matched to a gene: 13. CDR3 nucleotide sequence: TGTGCCAGCAGCCCCGGGGACAGGGCGAGAGGTGGCAATCAGCCCCAGCATTTT. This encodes CASSPGDRARGGNQPQHF.

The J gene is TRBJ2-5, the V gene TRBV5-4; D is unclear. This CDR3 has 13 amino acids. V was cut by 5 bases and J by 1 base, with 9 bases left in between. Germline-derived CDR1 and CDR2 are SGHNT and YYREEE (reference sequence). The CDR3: CASRVIGQETQYF. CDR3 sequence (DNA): TGTGCCAGCAGGGTGATCGGCCAAGAGACCCAGTACTTC.

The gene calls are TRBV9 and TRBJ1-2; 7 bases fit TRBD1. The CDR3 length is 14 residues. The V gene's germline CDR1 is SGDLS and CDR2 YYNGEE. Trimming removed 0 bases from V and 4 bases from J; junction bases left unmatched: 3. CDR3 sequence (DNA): TGTGCCAGCAGCGTAGTTACAGGGGCCTATGGCTACACCTTC. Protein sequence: CASSVVTGAYGYTF.

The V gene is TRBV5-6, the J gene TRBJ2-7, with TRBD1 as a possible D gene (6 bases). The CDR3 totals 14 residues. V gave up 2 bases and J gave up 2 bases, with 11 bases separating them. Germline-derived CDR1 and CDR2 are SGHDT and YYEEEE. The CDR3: CASSLGTRAYEQYF. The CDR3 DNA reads TGTGCCAGCAGCTTAGGGACACGAGCCTACGAGCAGTACTTC.

DNA for the CDR3: TGTGCCAGCAGCTTATGGTGGTCTAGCGGGGAGCTGGATACGCAGTATTTT. Translated, it gives CASSLWWSSGELDTQYF. This sequence joins TRBV11-3 and TRBJ2-3; 9 nucleotides line up with TRBD2. V trimming: 2 bases; J trimming: 6 bases; junction bases outside the gene matches: 12. The germline V gene has CDR1 SGHNT and CDR2 YENEEA. The CDR3 totals 17 residues.

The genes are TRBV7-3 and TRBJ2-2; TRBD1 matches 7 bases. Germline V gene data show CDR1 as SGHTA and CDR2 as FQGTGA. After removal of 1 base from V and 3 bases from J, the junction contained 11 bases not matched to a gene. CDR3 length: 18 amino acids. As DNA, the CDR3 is TGTGCCAGCAGCTTAAAAAGTTTTGACAGGGCGGACACCGGGGAGCTGTTTTTT. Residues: CASSLKSFDRADTGELFF.

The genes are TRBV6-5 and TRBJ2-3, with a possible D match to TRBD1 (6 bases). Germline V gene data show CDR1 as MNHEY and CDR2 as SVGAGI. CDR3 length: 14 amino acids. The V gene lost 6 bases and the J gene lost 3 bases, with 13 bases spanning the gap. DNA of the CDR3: TGTGCCAGCAGAAACAGGGCCGTGACAGATACGCAGTATTTT. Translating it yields CASRNRAVTDTQYF.

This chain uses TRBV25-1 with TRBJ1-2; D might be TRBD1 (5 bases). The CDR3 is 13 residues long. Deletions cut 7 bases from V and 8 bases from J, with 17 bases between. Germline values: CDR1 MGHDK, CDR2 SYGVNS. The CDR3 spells CASTLGGGGGYTF. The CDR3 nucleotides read TGTGCCAGCACCCTCGGGGGGGGAGGGGGCTACACCTTC.

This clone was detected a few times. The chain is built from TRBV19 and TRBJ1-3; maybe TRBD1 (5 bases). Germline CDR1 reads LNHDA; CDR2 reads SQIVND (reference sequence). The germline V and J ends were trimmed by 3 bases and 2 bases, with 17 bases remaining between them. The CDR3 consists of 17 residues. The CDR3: CASSIGADPSPGNTIYF. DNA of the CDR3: TGTGCCAGTAGTATTGGGGCAGACCCTTCTCCTGGAAACACCATATATTTT.

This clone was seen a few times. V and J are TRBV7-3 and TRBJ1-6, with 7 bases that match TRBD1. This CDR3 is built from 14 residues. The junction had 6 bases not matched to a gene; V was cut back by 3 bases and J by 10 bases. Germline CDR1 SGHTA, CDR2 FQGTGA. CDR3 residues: CASSLGQLRSPLHF. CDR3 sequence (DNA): TGTGCCAGCAGCTTGGGACAGCTCCGGTCACCCCTCCACTTT. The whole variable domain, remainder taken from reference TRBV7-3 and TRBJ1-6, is GAGVSQTPSNKVTEKGKYVELRCDPISGHTALYWYRQSLGQGPEFLIYFQGTGAADDSGLPNDRFFAVRPEGSVSTLKIQRTERGDSAVYLCASSLGQLRSPLHFGNGTRLTVT.